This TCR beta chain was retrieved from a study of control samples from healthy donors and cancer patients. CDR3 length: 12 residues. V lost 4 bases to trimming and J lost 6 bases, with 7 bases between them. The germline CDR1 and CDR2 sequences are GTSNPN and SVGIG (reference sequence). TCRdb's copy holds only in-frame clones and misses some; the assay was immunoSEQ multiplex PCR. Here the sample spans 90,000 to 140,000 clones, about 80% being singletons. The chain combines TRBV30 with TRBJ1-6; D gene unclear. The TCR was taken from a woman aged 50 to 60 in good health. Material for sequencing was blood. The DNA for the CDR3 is TGTGCCTGGAATACTGGTAATTCACCCCTCCACTTT. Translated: CAWNTGNSPLHF.